This T cell receptor beta chain was documented in a study of a mutant IDH1 vaccine in newly diagnosed glioma. Study context: Previous care, which was radiotherapy, temozolomide, or both, most often involved both.

Trimming took 6 bases from V and 1 from J; bases not matched to a gene: 4. This CDR3 is built from 15 residues. Germline-derived CDR1 and CDR2 are MNHNS and SASEGT. Some clones are missing from TCRdb's copy, which holds only in-frame ones; the method was immunoSEQ multiplex PCR. The table lists roughly 50,000 clones, 65% to 85% of them singletons. As to time point: baseline, week 1 (first vaccination visit). Indicated treatment: pre-vaccination baseline after standard-of-care therapy. This specimen was PBMCs, taken from a glioma patient treated with radiotherapy, temozolomide or both. This rearrangement joins TRBV6-1 to TRBJ2-1; 9 bases agree with TRBD1. The sequence was collected from a man aged 18-30 years with glioma. Here the CDR3 DNA reads TGTGCCAGCAGCGGGACAGGGCTTTCCTACAATGAGCAGTTCTTC. Residues: CASSGTGLSYNEQFF.